This T cell receptor beta chain originates from a study of blood T cell repertoires in COVID-19. This clone appeared once. In the study's own analysis: Scientists estimated how many nucleated cells there were by amplifying reference gene primers. Generated by immunoSEQ multiplex PCR, the TCRdb table keeps only in-frame clones and is missing some. The V and J calls and clone size are taken from that table; D and trimming were inferred from the DNA. This table has approximately 72,000 clones, roughly 86% appearing once. CDR3 size: 16 residues. Germline CDR1 MNHNS, CDR2 SASEGT. Unmatched junction bases numbered 10, after V lost 2 bases and J lost 6 bases.

The TCR originated in a woman aged 55-75 years with acute or convalescent COVID-19. The rearrangement uses TRBV6-1 and TRBJ1-1; 9 nucleotides agree with TRBD1. Input material: peripheral blood. CDR3 region: CASSEIEGQGLSEAFF. Written as DNA, the CDR3 is TGTGCCAGCAGTGAAATTGAGGGACAGGGCCTCTCTGAAGCTTTCTTT.